These 9 T cell receptor beta chains share one sample of origin, sequenced in a study of control samples from healthy donors and cancer patients (dated by TCRdb to the early 2020s). Library creation used the immunoSEQ multiplex PCR assay. The immuneACCESS repertoire file appears here via TCRdb, limited to in-frame rearrangements. These files lack a portion of the clones; in checked studies, under half of the deficit traces to unresolved V genes, and the cause of the others is not known. The sample table lists about 140,000 clones, about 91% of them with a count of one. The ten biggest clones cover over 1.5% of the sample. Sequencing input: blood. The receptors here all came from a man between 18 and 35 years old in good health.

The rearrangement links TRBV5-1 to TRBJ1-4; D is perhaps TRBD1 (5 bases). CDR1 is SGHRS and CDR2 is YFSETQ in the germline V gene. This CDR3 contains 18 residues. Trimming stripped 0 bases from V and 5 bases from J, with 20 bases between. The CDR3 coding sequence is TGCGCCAGCAGCTTGGGGGCCGACAGATACACGTCGAATGAAAAACTGTTTTTT. This codes for CASSLGADRYTSNEKLFF.

Written as DNA, the CDR3 is TGTGCCAGCTCCTCACAGCGGGGGAGCACAGATACGCAGTATTTT. It is translated as CASSSQRGSTDTQYF. The chain carries TRBV18 and TRBJ2-3; 8 nucleotides match TRBD2. This CDR3 is 15 amino acids long. J gave up 0 bases and V 6 bases, and 5 bases lay outside the gene matches. CDR1 and CDR2 (germline): KGHSH, LQKENI.

The count of this clone is one. V gene TRBV3-1 (or the pseudogene TRBV3-2) combines with J gene TRBJ1-2; D is unresolved. V dropped 5 bases and J dropped 4 bases, with 17 bases sitting between them. The CDR3 runs 15 residues. Per the germline V gene, CDR1 is LGHDT and CDR2 is YNNKEL (reference sequence). CDR3 region: CASSGGPHVGYGYTF. The CDR3 coding sequence is TGTGCCAGCAGCGGAGGACCCCACGTAGGCTATGGCTACACCTTC.

The rearrangement links TRBV12-3 or TRBV12-4 to TRBJ2-7, with a possible D match to TRBD1 (6 bases). This CDR3 comprises 12 residues. V lost 8 bases and J lost 3, with 11 bases in between. CDR3 DNA: TGTGCCAGCGGTAGGGGGTACTACGAGCAGTACTTC. The encoded protein is CASGRGYYEQYF.

The chain uses TRBV14 and TRBJ2-3, with no clear D. Trimming pared 4 bases from V and 1 base from J, leaving 12 bases between. The germline V gene has CDR1 SGHDN and CDR2 FVKESK. The CDR3 sequence is 15 residues long. The chain's CDR3 is CASSLVVRGTDTQYF. The CDR3, as DNA: TGTGCCAGCAGCCTGGTAGTGCGTGGCACAGATACGCAGTATTTT.

This sequence joins TRBV28 and TRBJ1-1, with a weak D call TRBD1 (6 bases). Germline CDR1 MDHEN, CDR2 SYDVKM. V lost 8 bases and J 6 bases, leaving 16 bases between the germline ends. CDR3 length: 13 amino acids. CDR3 bases: TGTGCCAGCGAGGAAAGGGGGGGGCCTGAAGCTTTCTTT. Translated, it gives CASEERGGPEAFF.

The chain uses TRBV9 and TRBJ1-1, with TRBD1 matching 7 bases. Germline CDR1 reads SGDLS; CDR2 reads YYNGEE. The CDR3 runs to 15 residues. Germline trimming cut 4 bases from V and 3 bases from J; bases unmatched to any gene: 9. CDR3 sequence (DNA): TGTGCCAGCAGCTCCAGCACAGGGGTGGACACTGAAGCTTTCTTT. It translates to CASSSSTGVDTEAFF.

This clone was counted a single time. V gene TRBV12-3 or TRBV12-4 combines with J gene TRBJ2-3; D gene ambiguous. The CDR3 loop spans 13 amino acids. Trimming removed 2 bases from V and 5 bases from J, with 8 bases in between. CDR3 in DNA: TGTGCCAGCAGTTTATTCTCTTTAGATACGCAGTATTTT. Translation gives CASSLFSLDTQYF.

This chain links TRBV11-3 with TRBJ2-2; D gene uncertain. This CDR3 contains 13 residues. Per germline, CDR1 SGHNT and CDR2 YENEEA. Trimming removed 5 bases from V and 5 bases from J, with 9 bases in between. The CDR3 loop reads CASSPTVTGELFF. In DNA form, the CDR3 reads TGTGCCAGCAGCCCCACTGTAACCGGGGAGCTGTTTTTT.